This T cell receptor (beta chain) comes out of a study of blood T cell repertoires in COVID-19. As for the study in general: Material from acute and convalescent COVID-19 was sourced from the United States, Italy and Spain. T cells, B-cell-depleted T cells, or PBMCs supplied cDNA or gDNA.

J lost 3 bases, V lost 3 bases, and 2 bases had no gene match. CDR1 is MGHRA and CDR2 is YSYEKL in the germline V gene. This CDR3 contains 16 residues. Study processing details: The authors estimated nucleated cell counts from reference gene primer amplification. Only in-frame clones appear in the TCRdb table, and some are missing; sequencing was by immunoSEQ multiplex PCR. That table gives V, J and clone size, and the DNA gave D and trimming. The repertoire holds 130,000 to 150,000 clones, with roughly 89% as singletons. This sequence originates from a woman in her forties or fifties with active or convalescent COVID-19. This sequence joins TRBV4-1 and TRBJ2-3; 14 nucleotides align to TRBD2. The sequenced sample was peripheral blood. The CDR3 reads CASSHGTSGRTDTQYF. CDR3 DNA sequence: TGCGCCAGCAGCCATGGGACTAGCGGGAGAACAGATACGCAGTATTTT.